The clone carrying this T cell receptor beta chain was counted at least ten times. Its antigen is unknown. CDR3 length equals 14 residues. Germline CDR1 SQVTM, CDR2 ANQGSEA. The ends lost 2 bases at V and 4 bases at J; junction bases unmatched: 7. This record comes from a study of T cells in Graves' hyperthyroidism and ophthalmopathy. Study-wide findings and caveats: A model built on 13 V-J features separated ophthalmopathy from stable hyperthyroidism.

Amplification targeted TCR beta CDR3 regions from RNA transcripts. Using the HTBI primer set, a first-round RT-PCR was run on the TCR CDR3. MiXCR, applied by TCRdb to the multiplex PCR reads, yields one record per CDR3 protein. In the table there are 600,000 or so distinct CDR3 sequences, about 43% of which are singletons. Source material: peripheral blood or thyroid tissue (not recorded which). The rearrangement links TRBV29-1 to TRBJ2-7; 8 positions match TRBD2. The sequence was obtained from a woman aged 18-29 years with Graves' hyperthyroidism. The CDR3 DNA reads TGCAGCGTTGAAAGAAGCGGGAGCCCTTACGAGCAGTACTTC. Its protein product is CSVERSGSPYEQYF.